The T cell receptor beta chain described here comes from a study of cytomegalovirus exposure and HLA in healthy donors. PCR amplification relied on 60 Vbeta primers (plus 13 Jbeta primers). Sequenced by immunoSEQ multiplex PCR; TCRdb stores in-frame clones only, minus some. The sample consists of 150,000 to 200,000 clones, 70% to 80% of them appearing once. Notes on this clone: The antigen remains undetermined.

Germline CDR1 reads SGDLS; CDR2 reads YYNGEE. CDR3 size: 15 residues. Trimming shortened V by 4 bases and J by 3 bases, and 16 bases separated the two germline ends. Study-level findings and limits: Roughly uniform depth of sequencing across donors was assumed in presence/absence analyses.

The chain uses TRBV9 and TRBJ1-2; D perhaps matches TRBD1 (6 bases). This TCR derives from a man aged 18 to 29 in good health and CMV-seronegative. The sequenced material came from PBMCs. CDR3 in DNA: TGTGCCAGCAGCCCGGACGGGGACACCTACTATGGCTACACCTTC. Its protein is CASSPDGDTYYGYTF.